The sequence of this TCR beta chain was determined in a study of T cell responses to AZD1222 COVID-19 vaccine. Overall study context: Second doses that came at about 4 or about 12 weeks were put together.

This table comes from immunoSEQ multiplex PCR, and its TCRdb copy is limited to in-frame clones, with some not included. This sample has 150,000 to 180,000 clones, with 88% found just once. Study results and caveats: The sample set comprised mostly white British donors with more females, and clonal diversity was possibly underestimated. Sampling that yielded the repertoires occurred only after the peak T cell response. Spike regions recognized by vaccine-associated CD4 TCRs spanned the protein, led by 160-218 and 743-854.

V lost 5 bases, J lost 4 bases, and 14 bases lay in between. Per the germline V gene, CDR1 is SGHRS and CDR2 is YFSETQ. The CDR3 has 14 residues. Note on this clone: The antigen remains unidentified.

This sequence joins TRBV5-1 and TRBJ2-3; a possible D gene is TRBD2 (5 bases). The sample in question was peripheral blood, obtained on day 0 of AZD1222 vaccination. This TCR came from an adult in good health. The CDR3: CASRARGSADTQYF. DNA for the CDR3: TGCGCCAGCAGAGCCCGGGGAAGCGCAGATACGCAGTATTTT.